This entry is about one T cell receptor (beta chain). The antigen is not known. Here immunoSEQ multiplex PCR was the method, and the copy in TCRdb shows in-frame clones only, minus some. The sample shows approximately 80,000 clones, about 91% of them seen only once. This sample was included in a study of a mutant IDH1 vaccine in newly diagnosed glioma. Study-wide background: Vaccines began 4-6 weeks after radiotherapy alone, or with temozolomide cycles. Findings and caveats of the study: Evidence of vaccine-induced immune responses was documented in approximately 93% of patients.

J was trimmed by 3 bases and V by 3 bases; bases with no gene match: 4. Germline loops: CDR1 SGHRS, CDR2 YFSETQ. The CDR3 is made up of 16 amino acids. The time point here: week 5, during vaccination. Every vaccination contained 300 ug of the mutant IDH1 20-mer peptide and was paired with topical imiquimod. This clonotype originated in a woman in her 50s with glioma. J is TRBJ2-1 and V is TRBV5-1, with TRBD2 identical over 12 bases. Material: PBMCs, obtained from a glioma patient whose treatment included an IDH1 peptide vaccine. The CDR3 reads CASSSPGLAGYNEQFF. DNA of the CDR3: TGCGCCAGCAGCTCGCCGGGACTAGCGGGCTACAATGAGCAGTTCTTC. The variable domain in full, with the rest retrieved from reference TRBV5-1 and TRBJ2-1, is KAGVTQTPRYLIKTRGQQVTLSCSPISGHRSVSWYQQTPGQGLQFLFEYFSETQRNKGNFPGRFSGRQFSNSRSEMNVSTLELGDSALYLCASSSPGLAGYNEQFFGPGTRLTVL.